This T cell receptor beta chain was obtained from a study of T cell responses to AZD1222 COVID-19 vaccine. Study-wide results and limits: Seropositive AZD1222 recipients at baseline numbered only 6 or 7. Donors skewed white British and female; clonal diversity was possibly underestimated.

Assay used: immunoSEQ multiplex PCR; TCRdb lists only in-frame clones, some missing. The sample shows 100,000 to 150,000 clones, 92% of them seen only once. With regard to this clone: The antigen remains undetermined.

Germline trimming cut 6 bases from V and 1 base from J; bases unmatched to any gene: 18. The CDR3 covers 19 residues. Germline V gene lookup returns CDR1 SEHNR and CDR2 FQNEAQ (reference sequence). Material: peripheral blood, obtained 28 days after the second AZD1222 dose. This chain uses TRBV7-9 with TRBJ2-7, with 10 bases matching TRBD1. The receptor was derived from an adult who received the AZD1222 COVID-19 vaccine. CDR3 bases: TGTGCCAGCAGTTATTACCGGTCGACAGGGGGCGATTTTTCCTACGAGCAGTACTTC. Protein: CASSYYRSTGGDFSYEQYF.